A selection of T cell receptor beta chains follows, all from one sample in a study of blood T cell repertoires in COVID-19. Some clones are missing from TCRdb's copy, which holds only in-frame ones; the method was immunoSEQ multiplex PCR. Among approximately 94,000 clones listed, about 86% were seen once. The sequenced sample was peripheral blood. All receptors come from a woman between 70 and 85 years old with acute or convalescent COVID-19. Both conserved end residues are part of each CDR3. The order of the fields is CDR3 protein, D gene, V gene, J gene. The D gene is left open where the match is weak.

CASSWGDRGGSPLHF	TRBD1	TRBV3-1/TRBV3-2	TRBJ1-6
CASSARGREIGYTF	.	TRBV27	TRBJ1-2
CASKPGHLLTYEQYF	.	TRBV27	TRBJ2-7
CASSSFDSYEQYF	.	TRBV14	TRBJ2-7
CASQPQAGLNTEAFF	.	TRBV5-4	TRBJ1-1
CATRGRNTGYNEQFF	.	TRBV24-1	TRBJ2-1
CASSEVRLPGNTIYF	.	TRBV6-1	TRBJ1-3
CASSIYYPGGGEQYF	.	TRBV19	TRBJ2-7
CASQSTGNYGYTF	.	TRBV6-5	TRBJ1-2
CASSLGEGKNTEAFF	.	TRBV7-9	TRBJ1-1
CASSEGLVGSYEQYF	.	TRBV6-1	TRBJ2-7
CASSQVSLAVSTDTQYF	TRBD2	TRBV4-1	TRBJ2-3
CASSLYSSGRGSGELFF	TRBD2	TRBV28	TRBJ2-2
CASSLVFGTLNTEAFF	.	TRBV5-1	TRBJ1-1
CASSSLGLAGAREQFF	TRBD2	TRBV27	TRBJ2-1
CASSPVRGARDEQYF	.	TRBV14	TRBJ2-7
CASSLYQGISSGANVLTF	.	TRBV27	TRBJ2-6
CASSYLANYEQYF	.	TRBV6-5	TRBJ2-7
CASSPLGRGVWETQYF	.	TRBV18	TRBJ2-5
CASSSTRDEQFF	.	TRBV7-9	TRBJ2-1
CASREGTADTQYF	.	TRBV5-1	TRBJ2-3
CASSLVAKVETGELFF	.	TRBV5-1	TRBJ2-2
CASSLGRERGNTIYF	.	TRBV7-9	TRBJ1-3
CASLRDITGNTIYF	.	TRBV2	TRBJ1-3
CASSSGTGSYNEQFF	TRBD1	TRBV6-5	TRBJ2-1
CASSRPGTGKETQYF	TRBD1	TRBV2	TRBJ2-5
CASSFYPPNTEAFF	.	TRBV5-1	TRBJ1-1
CASSLVVAGGPQTQYF	TRBD2	TRBV5-1	TRBJ2-5
CASSTGWSSYNEQFF	.	TRBV6-6	TRBJ2-1
CATSPRQGVDTQYF	TRBD1	TRBV15	TRBJ2-3
CASSYTGLGAYNEQFF	TRBD2	TRBV6-5	TRBJ2-1
CASSLYYSNQPQHF	.	TRBV7-2	TRBJ1-5
CASSEGGGAYTDTQYF	.	TRBV2	TRBJ2-3
CASSSQGMNTEAFF	.	TRBV5-1	TRBJ1-1
CASSPLSYGYTF	.	TRBV28	TRBJ1-2
CASRQRGGQDEQFF	TRBD2	TRBV6-5	TRBJ2-1
CASSPGTGLSKETQYF	TRBD1	TRBV5-1	TRBJ2-5